The present TCR beta chain was sequenced within a study of shared clonotypes between healthy human individuals. Germline assignment: CDR1 MNHNS and CDR2 SASEGT. With V trimmed by 4 bases and J by 4 bases, 8 bases remained unmatched. There are 15 residues in the CDR3. TCRdb's table, derived via immunoSEQ multiplex PCR, lists solely in-frame clones and lacks some. The data show some 2,500,000 clones, just under 95% seen once. Source material: naive CD4+ T cells from PBMCs. Subset given: CD45RA+ positively selected. The V gene is TRBV6-1, the J gene TRBJ1-2; the match to TRBD1 covers 8 bases. The sequence was obtained from a man between 18 and 29 years old in good health. Some clones in this sample may be carry-over from other donors' samples. The CDR3 coding sequence is TGTGCCAGCAGTGCACGACATACAGGGGGCTATGGCTACACCTTC. Translation: CASSARHTGGYGYTF.